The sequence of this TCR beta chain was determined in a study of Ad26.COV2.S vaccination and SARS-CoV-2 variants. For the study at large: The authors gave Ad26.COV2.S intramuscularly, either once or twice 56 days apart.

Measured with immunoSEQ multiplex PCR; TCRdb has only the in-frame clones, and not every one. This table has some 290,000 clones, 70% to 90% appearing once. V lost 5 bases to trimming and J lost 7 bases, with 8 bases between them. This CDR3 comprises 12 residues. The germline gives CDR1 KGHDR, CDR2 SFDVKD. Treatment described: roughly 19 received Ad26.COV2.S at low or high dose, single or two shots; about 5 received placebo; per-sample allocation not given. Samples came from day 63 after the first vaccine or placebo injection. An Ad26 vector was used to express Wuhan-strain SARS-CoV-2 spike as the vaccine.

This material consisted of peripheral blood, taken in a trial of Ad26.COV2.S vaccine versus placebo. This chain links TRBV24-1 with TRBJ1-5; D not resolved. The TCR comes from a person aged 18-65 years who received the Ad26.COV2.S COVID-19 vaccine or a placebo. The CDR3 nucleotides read TGTGCCACCAGTGCAAAGGGACAGCCCCAGCATTTT. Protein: CATSAKGQPQHF.